Included here is one T cell receptor (beta chain) sequence, with context. CDR1 and CDR2 (germline): SGHRS, YFSETQ. The CDR3 is 14 residues long. V was shortened by 4 bases and J by 1 base, with 9 bases between the two germline ends. This specimen comes from a study of blood T cell repertoires in COVID-19. In the study overall: COVID-19 samples collected from the United States, Italy and Spain covered acute and convalescent phases. Sample material is recorded as cDNA or gDNA derived from T cells, B-cell-depleted T cells, or PBMCs.

In the study's own analysis: Quantification of nucleated cells was approximated via reference gene primer amplification. Method: immunoSEQ multiplex PCR; TCRdb's copy keeps in-frame clones and lacks some. From that table come the V and J calls and clone size; the DNA was used to work out D and trimming. The sample has 110,000 or so clones, more than 70% seen once. The rearrangement links TRBV5-1 to TRBJ1-3, with D perhaps matching TRBD1 (6 bases). This clonotype was sampled from a man in his sixties with acute or convalescent COVID-19. Sequencing was carried out using peripheral blood. The chain's CDR3 is CASSPQGSGNTIYF. CDR3 nucleotides: TGCGCCAGCAGCCCACAGGGATCTGGAAACACCATATATTTT.